This TCR beta chain was observed in a study of T cell changes during pregnancy in multiple sclerosis. The method was immunoSEQ multiplex PCR; TCRdb's version includes in-frame clones alone and lacks a portion of them. Among some 100,000 clones listed, approximately 92% were seen once. Germline V CDR1 and CDR2: MNHEY, SVGAGI. V was shortened by 2 bases and J by 1 base, with 6 bases between the two germline ends. The CDR3 length is 13 residues. The chain has TRBV6-5 and TRBJ2-7, with D possibly being TRBD2 (6 bases). The sample in question was peripheral blood, obtained in the second trimester of pregnancy. The TCR sequence derives from a female donor with multiple sclerosis, enrolled in a pregnancy study. The DNA for the CDR3 is TGTGCCAGCAGTTACGCGGGGTCCTACGAGCAGTACTTC. This codes for CASSYAGSYEQYF.